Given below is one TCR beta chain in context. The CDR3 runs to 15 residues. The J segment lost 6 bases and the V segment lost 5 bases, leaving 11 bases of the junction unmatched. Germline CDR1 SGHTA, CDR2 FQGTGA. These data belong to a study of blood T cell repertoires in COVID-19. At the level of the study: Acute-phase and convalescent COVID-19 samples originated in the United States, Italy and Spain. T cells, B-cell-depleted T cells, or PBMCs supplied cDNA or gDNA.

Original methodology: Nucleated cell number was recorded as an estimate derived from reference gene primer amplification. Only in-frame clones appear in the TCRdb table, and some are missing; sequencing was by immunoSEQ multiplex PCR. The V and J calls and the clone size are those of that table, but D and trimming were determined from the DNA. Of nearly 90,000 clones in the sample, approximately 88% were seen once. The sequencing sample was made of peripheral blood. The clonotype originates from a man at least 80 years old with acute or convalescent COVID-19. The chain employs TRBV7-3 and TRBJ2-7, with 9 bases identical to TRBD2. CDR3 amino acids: CASSPGTSSFGEQYF. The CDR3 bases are TGTGCCAGCAGCCCTGGGACTAGCTCCTTCGGCGAGCAGTACTTC.